One sample yielded the 27 T cell receptor beta chains listed below, sequenced in a study of blood T cell repertoires in COVID-19. Method: immunoSEQ multiplex PCR; TCRdb's copy keeps in-frame clones and lacks some. The sample has fewer than 400,000 clones, around nine tenths seen once. Sequencing was done on a sample of peripheral blood. The source is a human donor in a cohort sampled during active COVID-19.

The V gene is TRBV12-3 or TRBV12-4, the J gene TRBJ1-2, with D maybe TRBD1 (5 bases). V lost 8 bases and J lost 2, with 12 bases in between. This CDR3 is built from 13 residues. The CDR3 spells CASSPRGNYGYTF. CDR3 in DNA: TGTGCCAGCTCCCCTCGGGGGAACTATGGCTACACCTTC.

The gene calls are TRBV28 and TRBJ2-7; 9 nucleotides agree with TRBD1. This CDR3 region has 13 residues. Germline CDR1 and CDR2: MDHEN and SYDVKM. After removal of 10 bases from V and 6 bases from J, the junction contained 10 bases not matched to a gene. CDR3 coding DNA: TGTGCCACCCTACAGGGGGCCCCCGTCGAGCAGTACTTC. It codes for CATLQGAPVEQYF.

The chain uses TRBV28 and TRBJ2-7; 8 bases are shared with TRBD1. With V trimmed by 6 bases and J by 5 bases, 6 bases remained unmatched. The CDR3 extends over 13 amino acids. The V gene's germline CDR1 is MDHEN and CDR2 SYDVKM. In DNA, the CDR3 is TGTGCCAGCAGCACACCAGGGGGCCACGAGCAGTACTTC. Its protein product is CASSTPGGHEQYF.

The V call is TRBV19, the J call TRBJ2-2, with 11 bases that match TRBD2. The CDR3 runs to 18 residues. Germline V lookup: CDR1 LNHDA, CDR2 SQIVND (reference sequence). Trimming took 5 bases from V and 0 from J; bases not matched to a gene: 8. DNA for the CDR3: TGTGCCAGTAGTCCCCGGGGTAGCGGGGGGGCGAACACCGGGGAGCTGTTTTTT. As protein: CASSPRGSGGANTGELFF.

V gene TRBV5-4 combines with J gene TRBJ2-6; 11 bases map to TRBD1. Per germline, CDR1 SGHNT and CDR2 YYREEE (reference sequence). CDR3 length: 18 amino acids. Trimming at V came to 3 bases and at J to 2 bases, leaving 7 bases not matched to a gene. The CDR3 is CASSSGGQGATGANVLTF. Written as DNA, the CDR3 is TGTGCCAGCAGCTCGGGAGGACAGGGGGCGACTGGGGCCAACGTCCTGACTTTC.

This clone showed up just a few times. The same CDR3 can be traced to other DNA sequences in this sample. This chain links TRBV5-1 with TRBJ2-7; TRBD2 agrees at 7 bases. V lost 4 bases and J lost 1; bases outside the gene matches: 5. CDR1 is SGHRS and CDR2 is YFSETQ in the germline V gene. This CDR3 contains 14 residues. CDR3 sequence (DNA): TGCGCCAGCAGCCTCGGCGGGGGATCCTACGAGCAGTACTTC. It codes for CASSLGGGSYEQYF.

This chain uses TRBV9 with TRBJ1-1, with a weak D call TRBD1 (5 bases). This CDR3 comprises 15 residues. Trimming took off 1 base at V and 1 base at J, with 11 bases between the two ends. Germline V gene data show CDR1 as SGDLS and CDR2 as YYNGEE. CDR3 bases: TGTGCCAGCAGCGTAAGCGGGACTCAGAACACTGAAGCTTTCTTT. Protein product: CASSVSGTQNTEAFF.

The rearrangement links TRBV6-5 to TRBJ1-6, with D unresolved. Trimming took off 8 bases at V and 7 bases at J, with 12 bases between the two ends. The V gene's germline CDR1 is MNHEY and CDR2 SVGAGI. This CDR3 contains 13 residues. The CDR3 coding sequence is TGTGCCAGCTTGGCCAGGCCAAATTCACCCCTCCACTTT. Protein product: CASLARPNSPLHF.

In its sample, this clone was seen many times. This rearrangement joins TRBV7-9 to TRBJ1-4; D is ambiguous. This CDR3 is built from 16 residues. The germline V and J ends were trimmed by 5 bases and 0 bases, with 13 bases remaining between them. CDR1 SEHNR and CDR2 FQNEAQ come from the germline V gene (reference sequence). CDR3: CASSPYAAATNEKLFF. CDR3 nucleotides: TGTGCCAGCAGCCCCTACGCGGCGGCAACTAATGAAAAACTGTTTTTT.

The V call is TRBV19, the J call TRBJ2-2; possible D gene TRBD2, 6 bases. The CDR3 runs 16 residues. V was pared by 5 bases and J by 4 bases, with 17 bases between. Germline V lookup: CDR1 LNHDA, CDR2 SQIVND (reference sequence). This chain's CDR3 is CASSPHGSGSTGELFF. In DNA form, the CDR3 reads TGTGCCAGTAGTCCACACGGGAGCGGATCCACCGGGGAGCTGTTTTTT. The full variable domain, in which reference TRBV19 and TRBJ2-2 provide the parts outside the CDR3, is DGGITQSPKYLFRKEGQNVTLSCEQNLNHDAMYWYRQDPGQGLRLIYYSQIVNDFQKGDIAEGYSVSREKKESFPLTVTSAQKNPTAFYLCASSPHGSGSTGELFFGEGSRLTVL.

The V gene is TRBV21-1, the J gene TRBJ2-5; TRBD1 is the table's D call and was not checked against the DNA. TRBV21-1 is reported as a pseudogene. This CDR3 contains 21 residues. The CDR3: CASSKYSVRYRGLRPQETQYF. The CDR3 DNA reads as TGTGCCAGCAGCAAATATTCCGTTCGGTACAGGGGGCTGCGCCCTCAAGAGACCCAGTACTTC.

This chain connects TRBV4-1 to TRBJ2-7; TRBD2 might be the D (5 bases). The CDR3 has 15 residues. V was cut by 0 bases and J by 2 bases, with 11 bases left in between. From germline, CDR1 is MGHRA and CDR2 YSYEKL. In nucleotides, the CDR3 is TGCGCCAGCAGCCAAGATGGGGAGCCAACCTACGAGCAGTACTTC. Protein sequence: CASSQDGEPTYEQYF.

This rearrangement joins TRBV6-5 to TRBJ2-5; the D gene is possibly TRBD2 (6 bases). Per germline, CDR1 MNHEY and CDR2 SVGAGI. This CDR3 comprises 15 residues. The ends were cut back, 4 bases at V and 5 bases at J, with 17 bases in the middle. Here the CDR3 DNA reads TGTGCCAGCAGTTCCCCCGGGACTCCGGGGGAGACCCAGTACTTC. Translating it yields CASSSPGTPGETQYF.

To note about this clone: The junction departs from the called germline gene at one end, perhaps through a read error. The rearrangement joins TRBV25-1 to TRBJ2-7; TRBD1 agrees at 8 bases. The CDR3 totals 12 residues. CDR1 and CDR2 from the germline V gene are MGHDK and SYGVNS. The CDR3 region is CASSRSGGSPRF. The CDR3 DNA is TGTGCCAGCAGTAGATCAGGGGGCAGTCCGAGGTTC.

This sequence joins TRBV7-9 and TRBJ2-1, with 15 bases aligning to TRBD2. The CDR3 runs to 17 residues. The junction had 10 bases not matched to a gene; V was cut back by 3 bases and J by 10 bases. Looked up from germline, CDR1 is SEHNR and CDR2 is FQNEAQ (reference sequence). The CDR3 nucleotides are TGTGCCAGCAGCTTTCGAGGACTAGCGGGAGGGCCAGGCGAGCAGTTCTTC. Amino acid sequence: CASSFRGLAGGPGEQFF.

This clone was counted a single time. The V and J genes are TRBV4-1 and TRBJ2-5, with 9 bases aligning to TRBD2. CDR3 size: 16 residues. Germline values: CDR1 MGHRA, CDR2 YSYEKL. J lost 5 bases, V lost 4 bases, and 11 bases had no gene match. DNA of the CDR3: TGCGCCAGCAGCCCCCGAGGGCTAGCGGGGTTGGAGACCCAGTACTTC. It yields the protein CASSPRGLAGLETQYF.

The chain recombines TRBV10-1 with TRBJ2-1; 10 bases map to TRBD2. This CDR3 contains 16 residues. Per germline, CDR1 WNHNN and CDR2 SYGVQD (reference sequence). The trim removed 4 bases at V and 6 bases at J, leaving 9 bases unmatched. The CDR3 DNA reads TGCGCCAGCAGTGGCCTAGCGGGAGCTCTTGGCAATGAGCAGTTCTTC. It specifies CASSGLAGALGNEQFF.

The V and J genes are TRBV5-1 and TRBJ2-4, with 9 bases matching TRBD1. CDR3 length equals 16 residues. With V trimmed by 4 bases and J by 1 base, 6 bases remained unmatched. Germline loops: CDR1 SGHRS, CDR2 YFSETQ. CDR3 protein: CASSLGDRVAKNIQYF. CDR3 sequence (DNA): TGCGCCAGCAGCCTAGGGGACAGGGTGGCCAAAAACATTCAGTACTTC. The full variable domain, rest sourced from reference TRBV5-1 and TRBJ2-4, is KAGVTQTPRYLIKTRGQQVTLSCSPISGHRSVSWYQQTPGQGLQFLFEYFSETQRNKGNFPGRFSGRQFSNSRSEMNVSTLELGDSALYLCASSLGDRVAKNIQYFGAGTRLSVL.

This rearrangement joins TRBV27 to TRBJ1-1, with a weak D call TRBD1 (6 bases). The V gene lost 2 bases and the J gene lost 8 bases, with 15 bases spanning the gap. CDR1 is MNHEY, CDR2 SMNVEV, per germline (reference sequence). CDR3 length: 14 residues. The CDR3 DNA reads as TGTGCCAGCAGTTTACGTAACAGGGTGGGAGAAGCTTTCTTT. This encodes CASSLRNRVGEAFF.

The chain combines TRBV6-5 with TRBJ1-1; D gene unclear. V lost 0 bases to trimming and J lost 0 bases, with 11 bases between them. The CDR3 contains 16 residues. Germline assignment: CDR1 MNHEY and CDR2 SVGAGI. CDR3 sequence: CASSYSNGEMNTEAFF. CDR3 DNA sequence: TGTGCCAGCAGTTACTCGAATGGAGAAATGAACACTGAAGCTTTCTTT.

The chain has TRBV7-9 and TRBJ2-2; D is perhaps TRBD2 (7 bases). The CDR3 totals 18 residues. The V and J ends lost 6 bases and 6 bases respectively, with 26 bases between them. Germline V gene data show CDR1 as SEHNR and CDR2 as FQNEAQ (reference sequence). The CDR3 nucleotides read TGTGCCAGCAGTTATACGTACAATCCCCAGGGGAGGGCCGGGGAGCTGTTTTTT. Its protein is CASSYTYNPQGRAGELFF.

This chain connects TRBV2 to TRBJ1-1; 8 nucleotides align to TRBD1. This CDR3 is 14 amino acids long. Looked up from germline, CDR1 is SNHLY and CDR2 is FYNNEI. The J segment lost 1 base and the V segment lost 5 bases, leaving 3 bases of the junction unmatched. CDR3: CASSPGGRNTEAFF. CDR3 bases: TGTGCCAGCAGTCCAGGGGGCCGGAACACTGAAGCTTTCTTT.

The rearrangement joins TRBV4-1 to TRBJ1-5; the D gene is possibly TRBD1 (6 bases). The CDR3 spans 16 residues. CDR1 and CDR2 (germline): MGHRA, YSYEKL. V was pared by 4 bases and J by 2 bases, with 15 bases between. CDR3 nucleotide sequence: TGCGCCAGCAGCCTCACAGGGCCCGCCCGCAATCAGCCCCAGCATTTT. Translation: CASSLTGPARNQPQHF.

In this sample, this clone turned up a few times. The V call is TRBV25-1, the J call TRBJ2-5; no reliable D call. V was trimmed by 10 bases and J by 1 base, leaving 28 bases between them. CDR1 is MGHDK and CDR2 is SYGVNS in the germline V gene. This CDR3 comprises 18 residues. The CDR3 region has the DNA TGTGCCATCCTCCCCCCGAACCGGCAGGCCCTCCGCCAAGAGACCCAGTACTTC. This gives the protein CAILPPNRQALRQETQYF.

The chain has TRBV7-6 and TRBJ1-6; D might be TRBD1 (5 bases). This CDR3 has 17 residues. V was trimmed by 5 bases and J by 0 bases, leaving 14 bases between them. CDR1 is SGHVS, CDR2 FNYEAQ, per germline. The CDR3 loop is CASSPVGGISYNSPLHF. The CDR3 nucleotides are TGTGCCAGCAGCCCCGTGGGGGGGATCTCCTATAATTCACCCCTCCACTTT.

This chain connects TRBV11-2 to TRBJ2-1; perhaps TRBD2 as D (6 bases). V was clipped by 6 bases and J by 12 bases, with 15 bases between them. The germline CDR1 and CDR2 sequences are SGHAT and FQNNGV. The CDR3 consists of 12 residues. CDR3 loop: CASSKVGGVQFF. The DNA of the CDR3 is TGTGCCAGCAGTAAAGTGGGCGGGGTGCAGTTCTTC.

This clone was seen only a few times. The gene calls are TRBV12-3 or TRBV12-4 and TRBJ1-5; no clear D. The CDR3 sequence is 13 residues long. V gave up 3 bases and J gave up 6 bases, with 9 bases separating them. The CDR3 protein is CASSLAPSQPQHF. The DNA for the CDR3 is TGTGCCAGCAGTTTGGCCCCTAGTCAGCCCCAGCATTTT.